Shown below are 8 T cell receptor beta chains from a single sample sequenced in a study of T cells in Graves' hyperthyroidism and ophthalmopathy. TCR beta CDR3 regions were amplified from RNA transcripts. Researchers ran a first-round RT-PCR on the TCR CDR3 using the HTBI primer set. MiXCR, run by TCRdb on the multiplex PCR reads, gives a single entry per CDR3 protein. The sample consists of a few hundred thousand distinct CDR3 sequences, about half of them appearing once. The sequenced sample was peripheral blood or thyroid tissue (not recorded which). The receptors were gathered from a woman under 30 with Graves' hyperthyroidism.

In regard to this clonotype: Given a much more abundant clone one base away, this may be a read error. The genes are TRBV27 and TRBJ2-7, with TRBD1 matching 10 bases. J lost 5 bases, V lost 1 base, and 5 bases had no gene match. The germline gives CDR1 MNHEY, CDR2 SMNVEV (reference sequence). The CDR3 is 15 amino acids. The CDR3: CASSLFRDRGDEQYF. DNA for the CDR3: TGTGCCAGCAGTTTATTCCGGGACAGGGGAGACGAGCAGTACTTC.

The V gene is TRBV2, the J gene TRBJ2-1; D perhaps matches TRBD2 (6 bases). The CDR3 is 12 residues long. Per germline, CDR1 SNHLY and CDR2 FYNNEI. V gave up 8 bases and J gave up 6 bases, with 11 bases separating them. The CDR3 sequence is CASLRERNEQFF. In nucleotides, the CDR3 is TGTGCCAGCCTACGGGAGCGCAATGAGCAGTTCTTC.

The chain has TRBV10-3 and TRBJ1-2; D remains ambiguous. Trimming removed 5 bases at V and 7 bases at J, with 14 bases between. CDR3 length equals 13 residues. Germline values: CDR1 ENHRY, CDR2 SYGVKD. CDR3 in amino acids: CAISLGNEAGYTF. CDR3 coding DNA: TGTGCCATCAGTCTGGGGAATGAAGCTGGCTACACCTTC.

The rearrangement uses TRBV2 and TRBJ1-2; D may be TRBD1 (6 bases). The CDR3 covers 13 residues. V dropped 6 bases and J dropped 12 bases, with 20 bases sitting between them. Germline CDR1 and CDR2: SNHLY and FYNNEI. CDR3 coding DNA: TGTGCCAGCAGGACGACAGGAGGCTCTGGAAACACCTTC. It yields the protein CASRTTGGSGNTF.

The chain links TRBV6-2 or TRBV6-3 to TRBJ2-7, with D possibly called TRBD1 or TRBD2 (5 bases each). Germline CDR1 and CDR2: MNHEY and SVGEGT. V lost 2 bases and J 6 bases, leaving 14 bases between the germline ends. This CDR3 has 14 residues. CDR3 in amino acids: CASSYAGTPLEQYF. CDR3 in DNA: TGTGCCAGCAGTTACGCCGGGACCCCCCTCGAGCAGTACTTC.

Notes on this clonotype: A much larger clone differs by one base, so this may be a read error. The V call is TRBV29-1, the J call TRBJ2-2, with 9 nucleotides matching TRBD2. The CDR3 contains 14 residues. Germline V gene data show CDR1 as SQVTM and CDR2 as ANQGSEA. The CDR3 is CGVSSGVRTGELFF. The CDR3 nucleotides read TGCGGCGTTTCTAGCGGGGTCAGGACCGGGGAGCTGTTTTTT.

This clonotype was picked up many times. The chain joins TRBV5-4 to TRBJ1-1; D might be TRBD1 (6 bases). This CDR3 has 16 amino acids. V lost 0 bases, J lost 4 bases, and 16 bases lay in between. Germline CDR1 and CDR2: SGHNT and YYREEE (reference sequence). CDR3 protein: CASSLGGAPRSTEAFF. Here the CDR3 DNA reads TGTGCCAGCAGCTTGGGGGGGGCGCCGAGGAGCACTGAAGCTTTCTTT. Combining the CDR3 with reference TRBV5-4 and TRBJ1-1 gives the whole variable domain ETGVTQSPTHLIKTRGQQVTLRCSSQSGHNTVSWYQQALGQGPQFIFQYYREEENGRGNFPPRFSGLQFPNYSSELNVNALELDDSALYLCASSLGGAPRSTEAFFGQGTRLTVV.

Of note for this clonotype: At one boundary the junction diverges from the germline segment, which might be a read error. The V gene is TRBV7-2, the J gene TRBJ1-4, with D possibly being TRBD1 (6 bases). CDR1 and CDR2 (germline): SGHTA, FQGNSA. This CDR3 region has 14 residues. CDR3 sequence: CASSFPGAHEKLFF. The CDR3 region has the DNA TGTGCCAGTAGCTTCCCGGGGGCGCATGAAAAACTGTTTTTT.